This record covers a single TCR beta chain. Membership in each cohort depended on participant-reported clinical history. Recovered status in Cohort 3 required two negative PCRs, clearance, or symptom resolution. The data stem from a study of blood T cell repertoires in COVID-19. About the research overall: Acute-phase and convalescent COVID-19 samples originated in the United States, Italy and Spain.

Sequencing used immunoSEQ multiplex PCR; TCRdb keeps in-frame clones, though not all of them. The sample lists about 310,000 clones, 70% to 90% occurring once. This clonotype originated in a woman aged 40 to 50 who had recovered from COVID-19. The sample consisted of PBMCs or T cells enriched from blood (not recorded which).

CDR3: CASQDRNYNEQFF. The CDR3 DNA reads TGTGCCAGCCAGGACAGGAATTACAATGAGCAGTTCTTC. The rearrangement joins TRBV11-2 to TRBJ2-1, with 7 positions matching TRBD1. CDR1 SGHAT and CDR2 FQNNGV come from the germline V gene. The CDR3 contains 13 residues. V was pared by 8 bases and J by 4 bases, with 5 bases of the junction left unmatched.